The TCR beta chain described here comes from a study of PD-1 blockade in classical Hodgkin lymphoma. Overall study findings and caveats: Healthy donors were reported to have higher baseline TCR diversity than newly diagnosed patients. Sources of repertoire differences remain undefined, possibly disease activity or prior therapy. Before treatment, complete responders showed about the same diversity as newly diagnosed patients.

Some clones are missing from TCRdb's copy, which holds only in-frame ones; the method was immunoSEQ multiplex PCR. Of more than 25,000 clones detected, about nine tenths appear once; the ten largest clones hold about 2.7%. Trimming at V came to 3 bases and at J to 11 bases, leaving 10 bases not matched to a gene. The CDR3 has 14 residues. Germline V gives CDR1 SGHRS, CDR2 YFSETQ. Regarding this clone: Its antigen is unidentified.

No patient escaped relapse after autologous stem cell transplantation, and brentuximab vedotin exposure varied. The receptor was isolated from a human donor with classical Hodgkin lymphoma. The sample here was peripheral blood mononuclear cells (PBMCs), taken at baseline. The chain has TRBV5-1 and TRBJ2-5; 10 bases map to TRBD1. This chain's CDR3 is CASSSGQGFREQYF. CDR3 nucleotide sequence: TGCGCCAGCAGCTCGGGACAGGGGTTTCGAGAGCAGTACTTC.